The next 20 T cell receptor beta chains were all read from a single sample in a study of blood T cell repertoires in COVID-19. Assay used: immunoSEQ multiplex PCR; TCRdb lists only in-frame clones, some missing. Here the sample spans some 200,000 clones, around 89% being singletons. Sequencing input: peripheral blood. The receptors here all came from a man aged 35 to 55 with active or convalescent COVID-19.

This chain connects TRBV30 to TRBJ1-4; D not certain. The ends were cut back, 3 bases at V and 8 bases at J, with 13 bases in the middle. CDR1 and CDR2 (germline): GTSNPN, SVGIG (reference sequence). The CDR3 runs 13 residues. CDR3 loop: CAWSLEPAEKLFF. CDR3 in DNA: TGTGCCTGGAGCCTGGAGCCCGCCGAAAAACTGTTTTTT.

DNA of the CDR3: TGTGCCAGCAGTCGCGGACTAGCGGGATGGTCCTACAATGAGCAGTTCTTC. This codes for CASSRGLAGWSYNEQFF. The V gene is TRBV7-9, the J gene TRBJ2-1, with 12 nucleotides matching TRBD2. CDR1 SEHNR and CDR2 FQNEAQ come from the germline V gene (reference sequence). This CDR3 is 17 amino acids long. V dropped 6 bases and J dropped 1; count of bases not matched to a gene: 7.

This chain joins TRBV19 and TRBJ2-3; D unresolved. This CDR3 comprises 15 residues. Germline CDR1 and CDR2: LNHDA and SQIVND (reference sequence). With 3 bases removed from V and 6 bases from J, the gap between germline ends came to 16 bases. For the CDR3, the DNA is TGTGCCAGTAGTATCGCGGCGGATCCCTGGGATACGCAGTATTTT. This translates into CASSIAADPWDTQYF.

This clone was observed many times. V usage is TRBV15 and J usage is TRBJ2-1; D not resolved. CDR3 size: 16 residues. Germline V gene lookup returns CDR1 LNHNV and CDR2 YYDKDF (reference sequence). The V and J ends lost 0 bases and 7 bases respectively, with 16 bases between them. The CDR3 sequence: CATSRDYAVNQNEQFF. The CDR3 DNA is TGTGCCACCAGCAGAGACTATGCCGTAAACCAAAATGAGCAGTTCTTC.

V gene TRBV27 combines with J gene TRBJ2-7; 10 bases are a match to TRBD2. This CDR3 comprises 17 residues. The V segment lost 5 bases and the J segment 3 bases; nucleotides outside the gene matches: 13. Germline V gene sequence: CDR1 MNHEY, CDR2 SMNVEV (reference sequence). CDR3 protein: CASSPLAGQTGVYEQYF. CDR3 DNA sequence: TGTGCCAGCAGTCCACTAGCGGGACAAACCGGAGTCTACGAGCAGTACTTC.

CDR3 sequence (DNA): TGTGCCAGCAGCCCCTGGACAGGGGGTTACGAGCAGTACTTC. Its protein product is CASSPWTGGYEQYF. V usage is TRBV14 and J usage is TRBJ2-7; 10 nucleotides line up with TRBD1. With 4 bases clipped from V and 4 bases from J, the junction kept 4 bases outside the gene matches. The CDR3 totals 14 residues. Germline V gives CDR1 SGHDN, CDR2 FVKESK.

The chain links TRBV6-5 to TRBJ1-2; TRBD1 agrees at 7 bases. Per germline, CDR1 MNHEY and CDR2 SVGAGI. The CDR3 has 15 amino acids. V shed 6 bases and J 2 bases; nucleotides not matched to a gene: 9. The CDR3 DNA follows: TGTGCCAGCAGCGCCGAAGGGGGCGTGAACTATGGCTACACCTTC. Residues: CASSAEGGVNYGYTF.

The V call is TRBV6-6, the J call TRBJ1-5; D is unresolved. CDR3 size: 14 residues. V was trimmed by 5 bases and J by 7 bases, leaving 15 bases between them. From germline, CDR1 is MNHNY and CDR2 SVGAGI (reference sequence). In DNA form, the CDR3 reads TGTGCCAGCAGTCAACAACCCGAGGCACAGCCCCAGCATTTT. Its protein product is CASSQQPEAQPQHF.

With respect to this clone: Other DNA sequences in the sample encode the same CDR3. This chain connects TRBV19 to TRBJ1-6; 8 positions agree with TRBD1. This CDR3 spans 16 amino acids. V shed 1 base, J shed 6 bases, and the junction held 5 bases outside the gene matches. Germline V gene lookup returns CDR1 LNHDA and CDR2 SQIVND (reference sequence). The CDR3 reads CASSIGGTGGNSPLHF. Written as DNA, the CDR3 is TGTGCCAGTAGTATAGGCGGGACAGGCGGTAATTCACCCCTCCACTTT.

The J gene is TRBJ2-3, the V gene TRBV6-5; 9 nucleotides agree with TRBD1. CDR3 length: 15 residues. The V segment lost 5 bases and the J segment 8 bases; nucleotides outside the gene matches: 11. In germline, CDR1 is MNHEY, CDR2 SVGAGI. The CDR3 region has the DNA TGTGCCAGCAGTAGTCCGGGACAGGGTTCTGGTACGCAGTATTTT. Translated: CASSSPGQGSGTQYF.

DNA of the CDR3: TGTGCCAGCAGCTTACTCCTCACCGACAGTAGCACAGATACGCAGTATTTT. It translates to CASSLLLTDSSTDTQYF. The genes are TRBV11-2 and TRBJ2-3; TRBD1 is a possible D gene (5 bases). CDR3 length: 17 amino acids. Deletions cut 2 bases from V and 0 bases from J, with 15 bases between. Germline CDR1 reads SGHAT; CDR2 reads FQNNGV.

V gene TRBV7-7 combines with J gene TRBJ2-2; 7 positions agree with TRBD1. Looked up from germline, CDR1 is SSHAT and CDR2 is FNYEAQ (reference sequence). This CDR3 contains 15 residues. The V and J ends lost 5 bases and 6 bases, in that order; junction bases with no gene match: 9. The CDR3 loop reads CASSPTGSSAGELFF. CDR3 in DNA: TGTGCCAGCAGCCCGACAGGGTCGTCGGCCGGGGAGCTGTTTTTT.

CDR3: CASSRTGFEQFF. CDR3 coding DNA: TGTGCCAGCAGTCGGACAGGGTTTGAGCAGTTCTTC. The chain joins TRBV12-3 or TRBV12-4 to TRBJ2-1; the match to TRBD1 covers 8 bases. The V gene end was trimmed by 5 bases and the J gene end by 9 bases; junction bases not matched to a gene: 3. The CDR3 covers 12 residues.

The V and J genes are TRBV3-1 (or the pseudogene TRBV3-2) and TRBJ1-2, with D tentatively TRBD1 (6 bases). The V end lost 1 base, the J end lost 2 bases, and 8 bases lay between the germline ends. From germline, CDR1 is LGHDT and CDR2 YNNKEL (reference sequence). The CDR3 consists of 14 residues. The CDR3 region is CASSQGTGNYGYTF. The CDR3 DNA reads TGTGCCAGCAGCCAAGGAACAGGGAACTATGGCTACACCTTC.

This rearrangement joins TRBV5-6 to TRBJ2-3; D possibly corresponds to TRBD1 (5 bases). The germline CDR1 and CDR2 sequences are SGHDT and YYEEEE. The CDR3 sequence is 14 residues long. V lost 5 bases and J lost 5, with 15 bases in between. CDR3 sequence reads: CASRWGLSRDTQYF. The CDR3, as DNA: TGTGCCAGCAGATGGGGCCTATCGAGAGATACGCAGTATTTT.

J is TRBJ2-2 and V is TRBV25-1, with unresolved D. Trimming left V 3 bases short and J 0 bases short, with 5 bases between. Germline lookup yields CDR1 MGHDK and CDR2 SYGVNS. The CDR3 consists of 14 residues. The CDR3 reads CASSDLANTGELFF. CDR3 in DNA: TGTGCCAGCAGTGATCTAGCGAACACCGGGGAGCTGTTTTTT.

CDR3 sequence: CASSYGDRAFREQYF. In DNA, the CDR3 is TGTGCCAGTAGTTATGGGGACAGGGCCTTTCGCGAGCAGTACTTC. The J gene is TRBJ2-7, the V gene TRBV19, with 9 nucleotides matching TRBD1. The ends lost 5 bases at V and 6 bases at J; junction bases unmatched: 11. This CDR3 has 15 residues. In germline, CDR1 is LNHDA, CDR2 SQIVND (reference sequence).

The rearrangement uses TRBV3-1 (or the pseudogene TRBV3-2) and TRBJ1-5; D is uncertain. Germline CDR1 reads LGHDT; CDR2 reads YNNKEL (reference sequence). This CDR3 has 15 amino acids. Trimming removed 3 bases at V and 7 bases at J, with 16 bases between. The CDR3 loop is CASSHRMLGGQPQHF. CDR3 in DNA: TGTGCCAGCAGCCACCGCATGTTGGGCGGGCAGCCCCAGCATTTT.

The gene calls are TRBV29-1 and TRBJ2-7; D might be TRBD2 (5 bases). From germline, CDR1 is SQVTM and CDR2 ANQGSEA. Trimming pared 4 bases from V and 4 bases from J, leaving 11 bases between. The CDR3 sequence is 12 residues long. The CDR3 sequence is CSVGETGYEQYF. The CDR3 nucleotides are TGCAGCGTTGGGGAGACGGGGTACGAGCAGTACTTC.

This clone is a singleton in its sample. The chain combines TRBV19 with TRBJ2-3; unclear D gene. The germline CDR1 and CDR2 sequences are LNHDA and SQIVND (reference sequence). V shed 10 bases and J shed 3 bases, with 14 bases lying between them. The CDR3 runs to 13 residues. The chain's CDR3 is CATASARTDTQYF. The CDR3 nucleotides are TGTGCCACCGCTTCGGCCAGGACAGATACGCAGTATTTT.